This T cell receptor beta chain emerged from a study of post-analysis software for immune sequencing data. Overall study: Disease courses included relapsing-remitting, secondary progressive and progressive-relapsing multiple sclerosis. Study-level points and caveats: Co-batched samples clustered tightly together by F measure. There were about five TRBV segments more frequent in patients than controls, and TRBV5-6, TRBV5-1 and TRBV20-1 were among them. Significantly lower normalized Chao1 diversity was seen in multiple sclerosis patients than in controls.

With respect to this clonotype: Its antigen is undetermined.

Researchers reported that TCR beta cDNA libraries carried unique molecular identifiers. Out of roughly 0.85 to 10 million T cells, 450,000 to 600,000 cDNA molecules were generated. TCRdb passed the PCR reads through MiXCR, listing each CDR3 protein once. The sample consists of roughly 670,000 distinct CDR3 sequences, approximately 59% of them appearing once. The V segment lost 0 bases and the J segment 2 bases; nucleotides outside the gene matches: 8. CDR1 is LGHNA, CDR2 YSLEER, per germline. The CDR3 spans 18 residues. The chain couples TRBV4-3 to TRBJ2-3; 10 bases line up with TRBD2. Sequencing used blood. The receptor was derived from a girl aged 2 to 9 with multiple sclerosis. The CDR3 protein is CASSQEHSGGATTDTQYF. The DNA of the CDR3 is TGCGCCAGCAGCCAAGAGCACAGCGGGGGGGCGACCACAGATACGCAGTATTTT.